The T cell receptor (beta chain) under discussion was sequenced for a study of cytomegalovirus exposure and HLA in healthy donors. A note on this clone: The target antigen is unknown.

A multiplex PCR was run with 60 Vbeta primers and 13 Jbeta primers. Profiled with immunoSEQ multiplex PCR; TCRdb holds only in-frame clones, not every one. This table holds about 200,000 clones, 60% to 80% found once. Findings and caveats of the study: Later on, a genetic analysis was performed. It linked a missense variant in DCLRE1C with V- and J-gene trimming of TCR beta. Researchers counted around 160 TCR beta chains as cytomegalovirus-associated.

The V and J ends lost 6 bases and 6 bases, in that order; junction bases with no gene match: 13. The length of the CDR3 is 16 residues. Germline lookup yields CDR1 WSHSY and CDR2 SAAADI. The sample taken for sequencing was PBMCs. This chain joins TRBV10-2 and TRBJ2-1; 8 bases align to TRBD1. The TCR comes from a young man in good health and CMV-seronegative. CDR3 in DNA: TGCGCCAGCAGGCCAGGTGCGGCAGGGGGCACCAATGAGCAGTTCTTC. Protein: CASRPGAAGGTNEQFF.